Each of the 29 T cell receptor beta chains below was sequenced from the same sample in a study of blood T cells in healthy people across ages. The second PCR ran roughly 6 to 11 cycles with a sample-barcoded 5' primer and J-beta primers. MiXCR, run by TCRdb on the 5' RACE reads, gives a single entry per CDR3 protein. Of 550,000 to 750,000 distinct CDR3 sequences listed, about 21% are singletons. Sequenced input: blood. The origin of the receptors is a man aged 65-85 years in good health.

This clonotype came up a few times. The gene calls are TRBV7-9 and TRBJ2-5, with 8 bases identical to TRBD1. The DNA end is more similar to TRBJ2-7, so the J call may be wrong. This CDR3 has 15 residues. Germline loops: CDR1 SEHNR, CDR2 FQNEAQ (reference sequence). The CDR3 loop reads CASSRPGTGSYEQYF. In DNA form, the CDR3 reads TGTGCCAGCAGCCGTCCCGGGACAGGTTCCTACGAGCAGTACTTC.

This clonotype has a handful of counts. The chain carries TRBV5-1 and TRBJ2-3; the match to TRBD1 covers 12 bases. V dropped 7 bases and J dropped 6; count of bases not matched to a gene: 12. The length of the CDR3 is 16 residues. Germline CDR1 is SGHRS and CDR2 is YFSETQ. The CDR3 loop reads CASGSTGQGARDTQYF. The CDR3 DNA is TGCGCCAGCGGAAGTACGGGACAGGGGGCGAGGGATACGCAGTATTTT.

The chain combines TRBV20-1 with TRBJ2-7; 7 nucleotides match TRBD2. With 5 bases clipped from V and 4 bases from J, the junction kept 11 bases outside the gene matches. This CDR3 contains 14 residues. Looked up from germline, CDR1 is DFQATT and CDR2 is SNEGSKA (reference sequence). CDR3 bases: TGCAGTGCTCGAGGGAGAGCGGGAATTTACGAGCAGTACTTC. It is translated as CSARGRAGIYEQYF.

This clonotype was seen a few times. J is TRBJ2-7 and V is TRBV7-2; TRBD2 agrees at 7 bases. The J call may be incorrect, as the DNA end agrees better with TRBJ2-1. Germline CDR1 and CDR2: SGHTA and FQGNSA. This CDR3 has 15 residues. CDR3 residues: CASSLMGLPHNEQFF. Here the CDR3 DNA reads TGTGCCAGCAGCCTTATGGGACTACCACACAATGAGCAGTTCTTC.

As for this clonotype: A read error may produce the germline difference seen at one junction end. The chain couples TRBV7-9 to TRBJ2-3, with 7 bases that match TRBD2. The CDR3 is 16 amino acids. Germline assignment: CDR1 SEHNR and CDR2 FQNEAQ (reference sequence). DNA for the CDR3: TGTGCCAGCAGCTCACCAAGCGGGGTTAGCACAGATACGCAGTACTTT. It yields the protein CASSSPSGVSTDTQYF. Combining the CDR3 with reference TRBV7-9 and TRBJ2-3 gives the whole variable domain DTGVSQNPRHKITKRGQNVTFRCDPISEHNRLYWYRQTLGQGPEFLTYFQNEAQLEKSRLLSDRFSAERPKGSFSTLEIQRTEQGDSAMYLCASSSPSGVSTDTQYFGPGTRLTVL.

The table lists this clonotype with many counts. Here the CDR3 reads CATSDPGQGDTGELFF. The CDR3 coding sequence is TGTGCCACCAGTGACCCGGGACAGGGAGACACCGGGGAGCTGTTTTTT. The chain uses TRBV24-1 and TRBJ2-2; 9 bases agree with TRBD1. The germline V gene has CDR1 KGHDR and CDR2 SFDVKD. The CDR3 length is 16 residues. V gave up 4 bases and J gave up 3 bases; unmatched junction bases: 5.

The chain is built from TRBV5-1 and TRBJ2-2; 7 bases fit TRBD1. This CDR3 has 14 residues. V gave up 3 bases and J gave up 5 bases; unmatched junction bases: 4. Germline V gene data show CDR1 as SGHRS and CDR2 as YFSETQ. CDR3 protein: CASSWTGPTGELFF. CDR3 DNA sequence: TGCGCCAGCAGCTGGACAGGACCTACCGGGGAGCTGTTTTTT.

CDR3 loop: CSGKATGVGTQYF. The CDR3 DNA reads TGCAGCGGAAAGGCGACAGGGGTAGGCACGCAGTATTTT. The rearrangement links TRBV29-1 to TRBJ2-3; TRBD1 agrees at 8 bases. In germline, CDR1 is SQVTM, CDR2 ANQGSEA. V gave up 7 bases and J gave up 9 bases; unmatched junction bases: 12. This CDR3 spans 13 amino acids.

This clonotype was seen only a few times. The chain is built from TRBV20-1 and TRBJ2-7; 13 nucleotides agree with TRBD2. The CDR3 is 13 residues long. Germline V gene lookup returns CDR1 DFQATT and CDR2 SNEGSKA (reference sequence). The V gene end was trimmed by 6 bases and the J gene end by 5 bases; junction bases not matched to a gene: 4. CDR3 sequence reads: CSARLAGGHEQYF. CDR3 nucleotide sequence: TGCAGTGCGAGACTAGCGGGGGGCCACGAGCAGTACTTC.

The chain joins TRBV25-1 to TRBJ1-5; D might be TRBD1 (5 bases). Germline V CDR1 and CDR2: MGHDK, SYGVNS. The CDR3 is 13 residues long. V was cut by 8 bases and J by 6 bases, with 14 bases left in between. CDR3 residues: CASGPQGFQPQHF. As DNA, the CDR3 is TGTGCCAGCGGACCTCAGGGCTTTCAGCCCCAGCATTTT.

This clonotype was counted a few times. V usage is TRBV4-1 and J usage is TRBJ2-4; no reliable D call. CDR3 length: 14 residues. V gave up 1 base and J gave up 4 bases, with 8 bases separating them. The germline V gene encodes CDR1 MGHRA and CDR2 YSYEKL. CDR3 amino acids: CASSQVDGKNIQYF. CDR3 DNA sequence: TGCGCCAGCAGCCAAGTCGACGGGAAAAACATTCAGTACTTC.

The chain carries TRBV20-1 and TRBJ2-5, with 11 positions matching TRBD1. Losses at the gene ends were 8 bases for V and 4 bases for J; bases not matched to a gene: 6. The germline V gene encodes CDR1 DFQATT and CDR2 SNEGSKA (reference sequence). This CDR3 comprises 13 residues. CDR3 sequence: CSPGQGARETQYF. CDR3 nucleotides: TGCAGTCCAGGACAGGGGGCGAGAGAGACCCAGTACTTC.

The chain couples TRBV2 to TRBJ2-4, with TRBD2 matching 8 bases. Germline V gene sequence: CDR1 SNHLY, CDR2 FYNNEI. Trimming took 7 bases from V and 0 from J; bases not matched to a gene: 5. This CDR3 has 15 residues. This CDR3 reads CASIDGGGAKNIQYF. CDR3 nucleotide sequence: TGTGCCAGCATTGACGGGGGGGGAGCCAAAAACATTCAGTACTTC.

CDR3 sequence: CASGDPLYEAFF. The DNA of the CDR3 is TGTGCCAGCGGAGATCCGCTTTATGAAGCTTTCTTT. The chain recombines TRBV6-1 with TRBJ1-1; D call uncertain. V was shortened by 8 bases and J by 7 bases, with 14 bases between the two germline ends. Germline V lookup: CDR1 MNHNS, CDR2 SASEGT. This CDR3 is built from 12 residues.

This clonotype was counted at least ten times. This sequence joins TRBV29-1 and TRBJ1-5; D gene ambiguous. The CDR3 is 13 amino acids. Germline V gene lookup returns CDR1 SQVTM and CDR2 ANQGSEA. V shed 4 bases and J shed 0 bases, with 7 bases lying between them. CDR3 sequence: CSVGGNSNQPQHF. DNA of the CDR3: TGCAGCGTTGGAGGGAATAGCAATCAGCCCCAGCATTTT.

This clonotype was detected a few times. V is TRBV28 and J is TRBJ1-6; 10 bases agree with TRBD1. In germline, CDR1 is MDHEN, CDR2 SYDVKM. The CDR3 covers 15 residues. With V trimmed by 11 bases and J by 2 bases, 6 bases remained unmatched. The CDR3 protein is CAAGGQGAYNSPLHF. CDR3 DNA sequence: TGTGCCGCGGGTGGACAGGGGGCCTATAATTCACCCCTCCACTTT. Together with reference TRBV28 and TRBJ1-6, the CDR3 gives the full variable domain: DVKVTQSSRYLVKRTGEKVFLECVQDMDHENMFWYRQDPGLGLRLIYFSYDVKMKEKGDIPEGYSVSREKKERFSLILESASTNQTSMYLCAAGGQGAYNSPLHFGNGTRLTVT.

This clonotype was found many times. DNA for the CDR3: TGTGCCAGCACCGCCGGTGCCTACAATGAGCAGTTCTTC. Encoded protein: CASTAGAYNEQFF. The genes are TRBV6-2 or TRBV6-3 and TRBJ2-1; D gene ambiguous. Trimming removed 7 bases from V and 2 bases from J, with 9 bases in between. Germline lookup yields CDR1 MNHEY and CDR2 SVGEGT. The CDR3 extends over 13 amino acids.

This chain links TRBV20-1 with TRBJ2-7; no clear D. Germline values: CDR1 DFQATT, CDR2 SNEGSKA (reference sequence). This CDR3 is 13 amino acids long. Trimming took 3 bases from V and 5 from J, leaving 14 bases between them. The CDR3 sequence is CSASVSQIHEQYF. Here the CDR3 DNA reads TGCAGTGCTAGTGTCTCCCAGATCCACGAGCAGTACTTC.

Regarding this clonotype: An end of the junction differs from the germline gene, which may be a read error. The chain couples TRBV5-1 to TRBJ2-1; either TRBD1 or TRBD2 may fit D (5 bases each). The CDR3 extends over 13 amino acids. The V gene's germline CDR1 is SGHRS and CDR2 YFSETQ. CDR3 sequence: CASSTWDGGVVYF. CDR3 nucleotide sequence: TGCGCCAGCAGCACGTGGGACGGTGGGGTAGTGTACTTC. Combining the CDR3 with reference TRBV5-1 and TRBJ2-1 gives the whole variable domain KAGVTQTPRYLIKTRGQQVTLSCSPISGHRSVSWYQQTPGQGLQFLFEYFSETQRNKGNFPGRFSGRQFSNSRSEMNVSTLELGDSALYLCASSTWDGGVVYFGPGTRLTVL.

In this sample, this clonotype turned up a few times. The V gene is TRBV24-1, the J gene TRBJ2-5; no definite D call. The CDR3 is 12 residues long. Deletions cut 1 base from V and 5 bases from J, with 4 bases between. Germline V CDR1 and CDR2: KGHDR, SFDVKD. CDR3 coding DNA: TGTGCCACCAGTGATTTAACGGAGACCCAGTACTTC. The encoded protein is CATSDLTETQYF.

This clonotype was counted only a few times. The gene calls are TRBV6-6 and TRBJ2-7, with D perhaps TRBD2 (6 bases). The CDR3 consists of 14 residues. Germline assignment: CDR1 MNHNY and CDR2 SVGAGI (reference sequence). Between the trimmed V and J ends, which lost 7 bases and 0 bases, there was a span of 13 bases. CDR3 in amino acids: CASIRTTDSYEQYF. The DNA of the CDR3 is TGTGCCAGCATTAGGACTACAGACTCCTACGAGCAGTACTTC.

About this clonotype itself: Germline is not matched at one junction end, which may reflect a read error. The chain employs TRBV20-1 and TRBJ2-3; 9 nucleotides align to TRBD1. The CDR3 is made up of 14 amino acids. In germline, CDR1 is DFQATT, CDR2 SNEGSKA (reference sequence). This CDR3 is CSARGDRVPDTQYF. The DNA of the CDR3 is TGCAGTGCCAGAGGGGACAGGGTCCCAGATACGCAGTATTTT.

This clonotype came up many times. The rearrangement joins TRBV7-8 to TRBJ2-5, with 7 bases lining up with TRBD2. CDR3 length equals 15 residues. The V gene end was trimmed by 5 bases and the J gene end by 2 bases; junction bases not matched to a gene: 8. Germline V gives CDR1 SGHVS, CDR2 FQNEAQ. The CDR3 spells CASSQDGTKQETQYF. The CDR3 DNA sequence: TGTGCCAGCAGCCAAGACGGGACTAAACAAGAGACCCAGTACTTC.

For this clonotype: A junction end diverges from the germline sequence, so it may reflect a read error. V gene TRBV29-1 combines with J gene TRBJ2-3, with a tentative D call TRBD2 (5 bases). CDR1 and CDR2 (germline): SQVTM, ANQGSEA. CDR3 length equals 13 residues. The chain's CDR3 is CGVVALRTDTQYF. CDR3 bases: TGCGGCGTTGTAGCGCTCCGCACAGATACGCAGTATTTT.

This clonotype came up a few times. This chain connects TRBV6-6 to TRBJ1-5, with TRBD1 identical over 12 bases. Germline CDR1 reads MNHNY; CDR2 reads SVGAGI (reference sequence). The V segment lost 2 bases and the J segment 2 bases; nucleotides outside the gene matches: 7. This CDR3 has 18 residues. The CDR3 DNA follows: TGTGCCAGCAGTTACCAGGGACAGGGGGCTGGTGGCAATCAGCCCCAGCATTTT. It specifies CASSYQGQGAGGNQPQHF.

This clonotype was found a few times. CDR3 nucleotide sequence: TGCAGCGTTGAACCCCGGACAGGGGGCTACGAGCAGTACTTC. Its translation is CSVEPRTGGYEQYF. V gene TRBV29-1 combines with J gene TRBJ2-7; 10 bases agree with TRBD1. Trimming at V came to 2 bases and at J to 3 bases, leaving 4 bases not matched to a gene. Germline CDR1 reads SQVTM; CDR2 reads ANQGSEA. The CDR3 consists of 14 residues.

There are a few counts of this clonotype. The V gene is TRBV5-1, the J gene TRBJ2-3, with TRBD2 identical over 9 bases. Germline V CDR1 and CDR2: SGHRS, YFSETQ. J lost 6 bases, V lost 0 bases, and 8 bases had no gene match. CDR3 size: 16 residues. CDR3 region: CASSLGSLAGADTQYF. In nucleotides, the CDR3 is TGCGCCAGCAGCTTGGGGTCGTTAGCGGGAGCGGATACGCAGTATTTT.

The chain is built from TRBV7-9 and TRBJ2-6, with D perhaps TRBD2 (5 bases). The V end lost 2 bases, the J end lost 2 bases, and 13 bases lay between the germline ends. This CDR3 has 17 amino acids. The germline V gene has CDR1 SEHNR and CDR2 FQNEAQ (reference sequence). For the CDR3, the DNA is TGTGCCAGCAGCTTATTTTCGAGGGTAGCTGGGGCCAACGTCCTGACTTTC. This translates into CASSLFSRVAGANVLTF. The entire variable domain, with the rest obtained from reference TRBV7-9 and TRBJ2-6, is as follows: DTGVSQNPRHKITKRGQNVTFRCDPISEHNRLYWYRQTLGQGPEFLTYFQNEAQLEKSRLLSDRFSAERPKGSFSTLEIQRTEQGDSAMYLCASSLFSRVAGANVLTFGAGSRLTVL.

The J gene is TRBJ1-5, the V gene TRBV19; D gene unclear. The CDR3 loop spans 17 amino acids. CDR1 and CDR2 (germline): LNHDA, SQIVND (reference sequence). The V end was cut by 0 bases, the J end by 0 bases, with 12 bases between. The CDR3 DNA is TGTGCCAGTAGTATAGACAGGTCTCCAAATAGCAATCAGCCCCAGCATTTT. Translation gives CASSIDRSPNSNQPQHF.